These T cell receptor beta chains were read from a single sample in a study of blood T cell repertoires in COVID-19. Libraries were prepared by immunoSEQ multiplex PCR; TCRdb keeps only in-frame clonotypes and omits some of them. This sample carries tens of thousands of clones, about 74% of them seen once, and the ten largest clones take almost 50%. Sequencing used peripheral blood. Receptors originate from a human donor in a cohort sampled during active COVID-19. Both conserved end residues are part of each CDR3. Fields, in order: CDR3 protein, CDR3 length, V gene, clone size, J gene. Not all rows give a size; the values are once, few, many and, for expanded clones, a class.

CDR3 protein: CASRDRDSPLHF
CDR3 length: 12
V gene: TRBV4-2
clone size: -
J gene: TRBJ1-6

CDR3 protein: CASSTGLRQAISGNTIYF
CDR3 length: 18
V gene: TRBV18
clone size: -
J gene: TRBJ1-3

CDR3 protein: CASSLRLAGVPDTQYF
CDR3 length: 16
V gene: TRBV7-2
clone size: -
J gene: TRBJ2-3

CDR3 protein: CASSQDQGTRVLSGELFF
CDR3 length: 18
V gene: TRBV4-3
clone size: -
J gene: TRBJ2-2

CDR3 protein: CASSTTGISTDTQYF
CDR3 length: 15
V gene: TRBV5-1
clone size: -
J gene: TRBJ2-3

CDR3 protein: CASTRDFLWRWSPLHF
CDR3 length: 16
V gene: TRBV10-1
clone size: -
J gene: TRBJ1-6

CDR3 protein: CASSLKPATAGYSYEQYF
CDR3 length: 18
V gene: TRBV27
clone size: -
J gene: TRBJ2-7

CDR3 protein: CASSESQVAGYEQYF
CDR3 length: 15
V gene: TRBV10-2
clone size: -
J gene: TRBJ2-7

CDR3 protein: CASSDRDSYNEQFF
CDR3 length: 14
V gene: TRBV27
clone size: -
J gene: TRBJ2-1

CDR3 protein: CASSPRLAGETGELFF
CDR3 length: 16
V gene: TRBV18
clone size: -
J gene: TRBJ2-2

CDR3 protein: CASSHEGDSYEQYF
CDR3 length: 14
V gene: TRBV4-1
clone size: few
J gene: TRBJ2-7

CDR3 protein: CASSGDRAYEQYF
CDR3 length: 13
V gene: TRBV2
clone size: -
J gene: TRBJ2-7

CDR3 protein: CASIRRQPYEQYF
CDR3 length: 13
V gene: TRBV28
clone size: -
J gene: TRBJ2-7

CDR3 protein: CASSPDAGGELFF
CDR3 length: 13
V gene: TRBV7-3
clone size: once
J gene: TRBJ2-2

CDR3 protein: CASSISGGEWFF
CDR3 length: 12
V gene: TRBV12-3/TRBV12-4
clone size: -
J gene: TRBJ2-1

CDR3 protein: CASSVGTGTYEQYF
CDR3 length: 14
V gene: TRBV9
clone size: -
J gene: TRBJ2-7

CDR3 protein: CASTPGTYNEQFF
CDR3 length: 13
V gene: TRBV5-1
clone size: -
J gene: TRBJ2-1

CDR3 protein: CASSLSAAGRGSYGYTF
CDR3 length: 17
V gene: TRBV28
clone size: once
J gene: TRBJ1-2

CDR3 protein: CASRLTGTGGLETQYF
CDR3 length: 16
V gene: TRBV11-2
clone size: -
J gene: TRBJ2-5

CDR3 protein: CASSGPGQGHNEQYF
CDR3 length: 15
V gene: TRBV5-6
clone size: -
J gene: TRBJ2-7

CDR3 protein: CASSYSSGPLRPQHF
CDR3 length: 15
V gene: TRBV6-5
clone size: few
J gene: TRBJ1-5

CDR3 protein: CAIQGANQPQHF
CDR3 length: 12
V gene: TRBV10-3
clone size: -
J gene: TRBJ1-5

CDR3 protein: CASSLAAGSREQYF
CDR3 length: 14
V gene: TRBV5-1
clone size: -
J gene: TRBJ2-7

CDR3 protein: CASSLVIGSTDTQYF
CDR3 length: 15
V gene: TRBV28
clone size: -
J gene: TRBJ2-3

CDR3 protein: CASSLGPRPRAGETQYF
CDR3 length: 17
V gene: TRBV11-2
clone size: once
J gene: -

CDR3 protein: CASSFTTSGSGEQYF
CDR3 length: 15
V gene: TRBV6-5
clone size: -
J gene: TRBJ2-7

CDR3 protein: CASSQDPTGPQPQHF
CDR3 length: 15
V gene: TRBV4-1
clone size: -
J gene: TRBJ1-5

CDR3 protein: CASTLRLAGDGEQFF
CDR3 length: 15
V gene: TRBV5-1
clone size: -
J gene: TRBJ2-1

CDR3 protein: CASSLSVGGPYEQFF
CDR3 length: 15
V gene: TRBV28
clone size: -
J gene: TRBJ2-1

CDR3 protein: CASSQDPGLSYEQYF
CDR3 length: 15
V gene: TRBV4-3
clone size: once
J gene: TRBJ2-7

CDR3 protein: CASSVGGWGSGEQFF
CDR3 length: 15
V gene: TRBV9
clone size: -
J gene: TRBJ2-1

CDR3 protein: CASSEALLAGGSETQYF
CDR3 length: 17
V gene: TRBV2
clone size: -
J gene: TRBJ2-5

CDR3 protein: CASSWDRTYEQYF
CDR3 length: 13
V gene: TRBV6-5
clone size: -
J gene: TRBJ2-7

CDR3 protein: CASSQRLAGDRDEQFF
CDR3 length: 16
V gene: TRBV4-1
clone size: -
J gene: TRBJ2-1

CDR3 protein: CAWGGMRGGGTEAFF
CDR3 length: 15
V gene: TRBV30
clone size: -
J gene: TRBJ1-1

CDR3 protein: CATSRYAGTGRTQYF
CDR3 length: 15
V gene: TRBV15
clone size: -
J gene: TRBJ2-5

CDR3 protein: CASSFTWSGRAHGELFF
CDR3 length: 17
V gene: TRBV27
clone size: -
J gene: TRBJ2-2

CDR3 protein: CASSFGDRGCGEKLFF
CDR3 length: 16
V gene: TRBV12-1
clone size: -
J gene: TRBJ1-4

CDR3 protein: CASSPRPGQGQISAFF
CDR3 length: 16
V gene: TRBV28
clone size: -
J gene: TRBJ1-1

CDR3 protein: CASSQDRLAGVETQYF
CDR3 length: 16
V gene: TRBV3-1/TRBV3-2
clone size: -
J gene: TRBJ2-5

CDR3 protein: CASSLGTGPMGYGYTF
CDR3 length: 16
V gene: TRBV5-6
clone size: -
J gene: TRBJ1-2

CDR3 protein: CASSLGAGLAELEQFF
CDR3 length: 16
V gene: TRBV7-9
clone size: -
J gene: TRBJ2-1

CDR3 protein: CASGDRGEQYF
CDR3 length: 11
V gene: TRBV10-2
clone size: -
J gene: TRBJ2-7

CDR3 protein: CASSYGFRYTQYF
CDR3 length: 13
V gene: TRBV6-5
clone size: once
J gene: TRBJ2-3

CDR3 protein: CASSGLPTDTQYF
CDR3 length: 13
V gene: TRBV6-5
clone size: many
J gene: TRBJ2-3

CDR3 protein: CASSFRGTIRLEQYF
CDR3 length: 15
V gene: TRBV28
clone size: once
J gene: TRBJ2-7

CDR3 protein: CASSLTRNTEAFF
CDR3 length: 13
V gene: TRBV5-1
clone size: -
J gene: TRBJ1-1

CDR3 protein: CASSLGKGGGTYEQYF
CDR3 length: 16
V gene: TRBV7-2
clone size: few
J gene: TRBJ2-7

CDR3 protein: CATSRSYQPQHF
CDR3 length: 12
V gene: TRBV15
clone size: -
J gene: TRBJ1-5

CDR3 protein: CASSTGQLQETQYF
CDR3 length: 14
V gene: TRBV28
clone size: -
J gene: TRBJ2-5

CDR3 protein: CASSEEEFDAPGYTF
CDR3 length: 15
V gene: TRBV2
clone size: -
J gene: TRBJ1-2

CDR3 protein: CASTSRTYNEQFF
CDR3 length: 13
V gene: TRBV19
clone size: once
J gene: TRBJ2-1

CDR3 protein: CASSQVGAIDTQYF
CDR3 length: 14
V gene: TRBV4-1
clone size: -
J gene: TRBJ2-3

CDR3 protein: CASSPGTSAYNEQFF
CDR3 length: 15
V gene: TRBV7-9
clone size: -
J gene: TRBJ2-1

CDR3 protein: CASSLRTSGSPGELFF
CDR3 length: 16
V gene: TRBV5-1
clone size: -
J gene: TRBJ2-2

CDR3 protein: CASRRRGEQFF
CDR3 length: 11
V gene: TRBV25-1
clone size: -
J gene: TRBJ2-1

CDR3 protein: CASSMGGLGYNEQFF
CDR3 length: 15
V gene: TRBV19
clone size: -
J gene: TRBJ2-1

CDR3 protein: CASSVGLAGGYEQYF
CDR3 length: 15
V gene: TRBV9
clone size: -
J gene: TRBJ2-7

CDR3 protein: CASAQGIPQETQYF
CDR3 length: 14
V gene: TRBV6-5
clone size: -
J gene: TRBJ2-5

CDR3 protein: CASSRGHQETQYF
CDR3 length: 13
V gene: TRBV5-8
clone size: -
J gene: TRBJ2-5